This record covers a single T cell receptor (beta chain). TCRdb reprocessed the 5' RACE reads with MiXCR, giving one entry per CDR3 protein. The sample includes 1.5 million to 2 million distinct CDR3 sequences, about 30% seen only once; the top ten take approximately 0.25%. The CDR3 is made up of 14 amino acids. Germline values: CDR1 SQVTM, CDR2 ANQGSEA. Deletions cut 5 bases from V and 0 bases from J, with 11 bases between. These data are taken from a study of identical twins. The rearrangement joins TRBV29-1 to TRBJ1-5; unclear D gene. The sample was cord blood. The source is a newborn girl in good health. This CDR3 reads CSVWAGNSNQPQHF. The CDR3 bases are TGCAGCGTTTGGGCAGGTAATAGCAATCAGCCCCAGCATTTT.